A selection of T cell receptor beta chains follows, all from one sample in a study of T-cell memory formation after mild COVID-19. In TCRdb, the 5' RACE reads were re-called with MiXCR into one record per CDR3 protein. The sample lists 300,000 to 400,000 distinct CDR3 sequences; 15% to 20% were seen once. Sequencing was done on a sample of PBMCs or a T cell subset sorted from them (not recorded which). The receptors were gathered from a man aged 18 to 29 who had mild COVID-19 (a few samples of this study predate the infection). Cell type and time point are not known. CDR3s include the opening cysteine and the closing phenylalanine or tryptophan. The D gene is left open where the match is weak. Part of the rows lack a size; the others show once, few, many or a class for expanded clones.

V,size,J,D,CDR3,DNA
TRBV6-1,.,TRBJ2-5,TRBD2,CASRKTSGQETQYF,TGTGCCAGCAGAAAAACTAGCGGCCAAGAGACCCAGTACTTC
TRBV28,.,TRBJ2-6,.,CASHSSSGANVLTF,TGTGCCAGCCACTCGAGCTCTGGGGCCAACGTCCTGACTTTC
TRBV7-9,.,TRBJ1-2,.,CASSLFQGNYGYTF,TGTGCCAGCAGCTTATTTCAGGGCAACTATGGCTACACCTTC
TRBV5-4,few,TRBJ2-7,TRBD1,CASSAGTVLSYEQYF,TGTGCCAGCAGCGCAGGGACAGTACTCTCCTACGAGCAGTACTTC
TRBV7-3,few,TRBJ2-1,.,CASSFIRRGINEQFF,TGTGCCAGCAGCTTTATCCGAAGAGGGATTAATGAGCAGTTCTTC
TRBV7-9,many,TRBJ2-1,.,CASSFQGGYEQFF,TGTGCCAGCAGCTTCCAGGGCGGGTATGAGCAGTTCTTC
TRBV5-4,.,TRBJ1-1,TRBD1,CASRPDRVGEAFF,TGTGCCAGCAGACCCGACAGGGTGGGTGAAGCTTTCTTT
TRBV4-3,.,TRBJ1-1,.,CASSQGDVGNTEAFF,TGCGCCAGCAGCCAAGGGGACGTAGGGAACACTGAAGCTTTCTTT
TRBV6-5,many,TRBJ1-1,TRBD1,CASSKTGVGTEAFF,TGTGCCAGCAGTAAAACAGGGGTGGGGACTGAAGCTTTCTTT
TRBV20-1,few,TRBJ1-5,TRBD1,CSARDPLTGGHQPQHF,TGCAGTGCTAGAGACCCCCTGACAGGGGGACATCAGCCCCAGCATTTT
TRBV24-1,many,TRBJ2-1,.,CATSDYNEQFF,TGTGCCACCAGTGATTACAATGAGCAGTTCTTC
TRBV29-1,.,TRBJ2-1,TRBD1,CSVRTGYNEQFF,TGCAGCGTGAGGACAGGGTACAATGAGCAGTTCTTC
TRBV11-2,.,TRBJ1-1,.,CASSLEWGEQNTEAFF,TGTGCCAGCAGCTTAGAATGGGGAGAGCAGAACACTGAAGCTTTCTTT
TRBV10-1,few,TRBJ2-2,.,CASSFGGASTGELFF,TGCGCCAGCAGCTTTGGAGGGGCGTCCACCGGGGAGCTGTTTTTT
TRBV19,.,TRBJ1-4,.,CENRTEEKLFF,TGTGAGAACAGGACCGAAGAAAAACTGTTTTTT
TRBV5-1,many,TRBJ2-1,.,CASSVLGPRLDNEQFF,TGCGCCAGCAGCGTTCTAGGACCTCGTTTGGACAATGAGCAGTTCTTC
TRBV9,.,TRBJ1-3,.,CASSVRGFWGNTIYF,TGTGCCAGCAGCGTGAGGGGCTTCTGGGGAAACACCATATATTTT
TRBV11-2,many,TRBJ1-2,.,CASSLGKEGYTF,TGTGCCAGCAGCTTAGGAAAGGAAGGCTACACCTTC
TRBV29-1,once,TRBJ1-2,TRBD1,CSAGPGQGDSYGYTF,TGCAGCGCCGGCCCGGGACAGGGGGATAGCTATGGCTACACCTTC
TRBV5-1,few,TRBJ2-2,.,CASRQTNTGELFF,TGCGCCAGCAGACAAACGAACACCGGGGAGCTGTTTTTT
TRBV10-1,.,TRBJ2-7,.,CASSAGDTTYEQYF,TGCGCCAGCAGTGCCGGAGACACCACCTACGAGCAGTACTTC
TRBV20-1,few,TRBJ1-1,.,CSARRGGNAEAFF,TGCAGTGCCAGGCGGGGTGGGAACGCTGAAGCTTTCTTT
TRBV5-3,.,TRBJ2-1,TRBD2,CARSLTGGRWNEQFF,TGTGCCAGAAGCCTGACGGGGGGGCGATGGAATGAGCAGTTCTTC
TRBV7-9,few,TRBJ2-5,TRBD1,CASSLVGQDGQETQYF,TGTGCCAGCAGCTTAGTCGGACAGGACGGACAAGAGACCCAGTACTTC
TRBV2,few,TRBJ2-2,TRBD2,CASRTGGGGELFF,TGTGCCAGCAGAACGGGGGGTGGCGGGGAGCTGTTTTTT
TRBV6-2/TRBV6-3,few,TRBJ1-2,TRBD1,CASSSSTGDGYGYTF,TGTGCCAGCAGTTCCTCCACAGGGGACGGCTATGGCTACACCTTC
TRBV7-3,few,TRBJ1-1,.,CASSWLGGGTEAFF,TGTGCCAGCAGCTGGCTCGGGGGCGGCACTGAAGCTTTCTTT
TRBV7-3,.,TRBJ2-6,TRBD1,CASSSTGGSLTGANVLTF,TGTGCCAGCAGCTCGACAGGGGGCTCATTGACTGGGGCCAACGTCCTGACTTTC
TRBV4-2,.,TRBJ1-6,.,CASSLYRSPLHF,TGTGCCAGCAGCCTCTACAGATCACCCCTCCACTTT
TRBV5-1,.,TRBJ2-3,.,CASSFNPWGAASTDTQYF,TGCGCCAGCAGCTTCAATCCGTGGGGGGCCGCAAGCACAGATACGCAGTATTTT
TRBV15,many,TRBJ2-5,.,CATSVDSTETQYF,TGTGCCACCAGCGTGGACAGTACGGAGACCCAGTACTTC
TRBV20-1,few,TRBJ2-3,TRBD2,CSASDSGGGADTQYF,TGCAGTGCTAGCGATAGCGGGGGGGGAGCAGATACGCAGTATTTT
TRBV4-3,few,TRBJ1-1,.,CASSQVQGRAEAFF,TGCGCCAGCAGCCAAGTACAGGGTAGGGCTGAAGCTTTCTTT
TRBV4-1,.,TRBJ2-7,TRBD2,CATSPGLAFPEQYF,TGCGCCACCTCCCCGGGACTAGCTTTTCCCGAGCAGTACTTC
TRBV7-4,.,TRBJ2-7,.,CASSLAPDRTYEQYF,TGTGCCAGCAGCTTAGCCCCGGACAGAACCTACGAGCAGTACTTC
TRBV3-1,.,TRBJ1-4,TRBD1,CASSQDWGTVSNEKLFF,TGTGCCAGCAGCCAAGATTGGGGGACAGTTTCTAATGAAAAACTGTTTTTT
TRBV5-1,.,TRBJ2-2,TRBD1,CASSSSNRGTGELFF,TGCGCCAGCAGCTCGAGTAACAGGGGGACCGGGGAGCTGTTTTTT
TRBV10-3,.,TRBJ2-1,TRBD2,CATSGGGVNEQFF,TGTGCCACTAGCGGGGGAGGTGTGAATGAGCAGTTCTTC
TRBV13,.,TRBJ2-7,.,CASSPGGRGAIGEQYF,TGTGCCAGCAGCCCCGGTGGCAGGGGAGCAATAGGGGAGCAGTACTTC
TRBV4-1,.,TRBJ2-4,.,CASSPTWPQEENIQYF,TGCGCCAGCAGCCCAACTTGGCCGCAGGAAGAAAACATTCAGTACTTC
TRBV5-6,.,TRBJ1-1,TRBD1,CASSRRGRGEAFF,TGTGCCAGCAGCAGGAGGGGGCGGGGAGAAGCTTTCTTT
TRBV15,few,TRBJ2-3,.,CATSSRLSTDTQYF,TGTGCCACCAGCAGCAGACTGAGCACAGATACGCAGTATTTT
TRBV29-1,few,TRBJ2-1,TRBD1,CSATTGDNEQFF,TGCAGCGCTACCACAGGGGACAATGAGCAGTTCTTC
TRBV5-1,.,TRBJ1-1,TRBD1,CASSLQGASTEAFF,TGCGCCAGCTCATTACAGGGGGCGAGTACTGAAGCTTTCTTT